These T cell receptor beta chains were read from a single sample in a study of CD8 T cells in ankylosing spondylitis. MiXCR was run by TCRdb on the 5' RACE reads, yielding one entry per CDR3 protein. The table includes approximately 550,000 distinct CDR3 sequences, roughly an eighth detected once. The sample taken for sequencing was blood, either unsorted or a sorted T cell fraction (not recorded which). These receptors all stem from a male donor with ankylosing spondylitis. Each CDR3 is given with its conserved first and last residue. The D gene is left open where the match is weak. Size tells how often a clone was seen (once, few, many) or the class of an expanded clone, and some rows leave it out.

cdr3_aa: CASSLQTGENTEAFF
cdr3_nt: TGCGCCAGCAGCCTTCAGACAGGGGAGAACACTGAAGCTTTCTTT
v_call: TRBV5-1
j_call: TRBJ1-1
clone_size: few
d_call: TRBD1

cdr3_aa: CSARVAGRDEQYF
cdr3_nt: TGCAGTGCTAGAGTAGCGGGAAGGGACGAGCAGTACTTC
v_call: TRBV20-1
j_call: TRBJ2-7
clone_size: few
d_call: TRBD2

cdr3_aa: CASSQEGQPGTGELFF
cdr3_nt: TGCGCCAGCAGCCAAGAGGGCCAGCCTGGCACCGGGGAGCTGTTTTTT
v_call: TRBV4-1
j_call: TRBJ2-2
clone_size: few
d_call: .

cdr3_aa: CASSYSATSGPQETQYF
cdr3_nt: TGTGCCAGCAGTTACTCAGCGACTAGCGGCCCCCAAGAGACCCAGTACTTC
v_call: TRBV6-5
j_call: TRBJ2-5
clone_size: .
d_call: TRBD2

cdr3_aa: CATSRDWAGLGTGELFF
cdr3_nt: TGTGCCACCAGCAGAGATTGGGCGGGATTGGGGACCGGGGAGCTGTTTTTT
v_call: TRBV15
j_call: TRBJ2-2
clone_size: few
d_call: .

cdr3_aa: CASSLEVSGVIGHEQYF
cdr3_nt: TGCGCCAGCAGCTTGGAGGTATCTGGGGTGATAGGCCACGAGCAGTACTTC
v_call: TRBV5-1
j_call: TRBJ2-7
clone_size: .
d_call: .

cdr3_aa: CASSRTSGSWNEQFF
cdr3_nt: TGTGCCAGCAGCCGAACTAGCGGGTCTTGGAATGAGCAGTTCTTC
v_call: TRBV7-9
j_call: TRBJ2-1
clone_size: .
d_call: TRBD2

cdr3_aa: CASSLDRGGRGETQYF
cdr3_nt: TGCGCCAGCAGCTTGGACCGTGGGGGCAGGGGAGAGACCCAGTACTTC
v_call: TRBV5-1
j_call: TRBJ2-5
clone_size: few
d_call: .

cdr3_aa: CASSLAKGTSGTYNEQFF
cdr3_nt: TGTGCCAGCAGTTTAGCGAAAGGAACTAGCGGGACCTACAATGAGCAGTTCTTC
v_call: TRBV12-3/TRBV12-4
j_call: TRBJ2-1
clone_size: few
d_call: TRBD2

cdr3_aa: CASSRTSGVRNEQFF
cdr3_nt: TGTGCCAGCAGCCGGACTAGCGGAGTTAGAAATGAGCAGTTCTTC
v_call: TRBV7-8
j_call: TRBJ2-1
clone_size: few
d_call: TRBD2

cdr3_aa: CATSPLGSLASTYNEQFF
cdr3_nt: TGTGCCACCAGCCCCTTAGGCTCACTAGCGTCGACCTACAATGAGCAGTTCTTC
v_call: TRBV15
j_call: TRBJ2-1
clone_size: few
d_call: TRBD2

cdr3_aa: CASSWGRGEGFRETQYF
cdr3_nt: TGTGCCAGCAGTTGGGGCAGGGGAGAAGGTTTCCGGGAGACCCAGTACTTC
v_call: TRBV11-2
j_call: TRBJ2-5
clone_size: .
d_call: .

cdr3_aa: CSAQGTSRHNEQFF
cdr3_nt: TGCAGTGCGCAAGGGACTAGCCGACACAATGAGCAGTTCTTC
v_call: TRBV20-1
j_call: TRBJ2-1
clone_size: .
d_call: TRBD2

cdr3_aa: CASRGTPGTSGSPPDTQYF
cdr3_nt: TGTGCCAGCAGGGGGACACCCGGGACTAGCGGGAGCCCCCCAGATACGCAGTATTTT
v_call: TRBV4-2
j_call: TRBJ2-3
clone_size: .
d_call: TRBD2

cdr3_aa: CAISEPLGQASEAFF
cdr3_nt: TGTGCCATCAGTGAGCCCCTGGGACAGGCCTCTGAAGCTTTCTTT
v_call: TRBV10-3
j_call: TRBJ1-1
clone_size: many
d_call: TRBD1

cdr3_aa: CAISSRTSGHSTDTYNEQFF
cdr3_nt: TGTGCCATCAGCTCGAGGACTAGCGGGCACTCTACTGATACCTACAATGAGCAGTTCTTC
v_call: TRBV10-3
j_call: TRBJ2-1
clone_size: many
d_call: TRBD2

cdr3_aa: CASSQRSDTDTQYF
cdr3_nt: TGTGCCAGCAGCCAAAGATCGGACACAGATACGCAGTATTTT
v_call: TRBV3-1
j_call: TRBJ2-3
clone_size: .
d_call: .

cdr3_aa: CASSTPTGGTEAFF
cdr3_nt: TGTGCCAGCAGCACCCCGACTGGGGGCACTGAAGCTTTCTTT
v_call: TRBV7-9
j_call: TRBJ1-1
clone_size: .
d_call: .

cdr3_aa: CASSQSRGDSPLHF
cdr3_nt: TGTGCCAGCAGCCAGTCTAGGGGGGATTCACCCCTCCACTTT
v_call: TRBV3-1
j_call: TRBJ1-6
clone_size: .
d_call: .

cdr3_aa: CSAREGGYNEQFF
cdr3_nt: TGCAGTGCTAGAGAGGGGGGGTACAATGAGCAGTTCTTC
v_call: TRBV20-1
j_call: TRBJ2-1
clone_size: .
d_call: TRBD2

cdr3_aa: CSARRRTGVGNTIYF
cdr3_nt: TGCAGTGCTAGGCGCCGGACAGGGGTTGGAAACACCATATATTTT
v_call: TRBV20-1
j_call: TRBJ1-3
clone_size: few
d_call: TRBD1

cdr3_aa: CASSRKRLAGTEQFF
cdr3_nt: TGTGCCAGCAGCCGGAAGAGACTAGCGGGAACTGAGCAGTTCTTC
v_call: TRBV11-2
j_call: TRBJ2-1
clone_size: .
d_call: TRBD2

cdr3_aa: CASSAPGLVSTGELFF
cdr3_nt: TGTGCCAGCAGTGCCCCGGGACTAGTTTCGACCGGGGAGCTGTTTTTT
v_call: TRBV6-1
j_call: TRBJ2-2
clone_size: few
d_call: TRBD2

cdr3_aa: CASREPWTEGNTIYF
cdr3_nt: TGTGCCAGCAGGGAACCTTGGACAGAGGGAAACACCATATATTTT
v_call: TRBV13
j_call: TRBJ1-3
clone_size: .
d_call: .

cdr3_aa: CATSASGGAETQYF
cdr3_nt: TGTGCCACCAGTGCGTCGGGGGGCGCAGAGACCCAGTACTTC
v_call: TRBV24-1
j_call: TRBJ2-5
clone_size: few
d_call: .

cdr3_aa: CATITLPGQGGNNEQFF
cdr3_nt: TGTGCCACCATAACCCTACCGGGACAGGGGGGCAACAATGAGCAGTTCTTC
v_call: TRBV10-3
j_call: TRBJ2-1
clone_size: .
d_call: TRBD1

cdr3_aa: CASSYLAGAGNEQFF
cdr3_nt: TGCGCCAGCAGCTATCTAGCGGGAGCGGGCAATGAGCAGTTCTTC
v_call: TRBV5-1
j_call: TRBJ2-1
clone_size: .
d_call: TRBD2